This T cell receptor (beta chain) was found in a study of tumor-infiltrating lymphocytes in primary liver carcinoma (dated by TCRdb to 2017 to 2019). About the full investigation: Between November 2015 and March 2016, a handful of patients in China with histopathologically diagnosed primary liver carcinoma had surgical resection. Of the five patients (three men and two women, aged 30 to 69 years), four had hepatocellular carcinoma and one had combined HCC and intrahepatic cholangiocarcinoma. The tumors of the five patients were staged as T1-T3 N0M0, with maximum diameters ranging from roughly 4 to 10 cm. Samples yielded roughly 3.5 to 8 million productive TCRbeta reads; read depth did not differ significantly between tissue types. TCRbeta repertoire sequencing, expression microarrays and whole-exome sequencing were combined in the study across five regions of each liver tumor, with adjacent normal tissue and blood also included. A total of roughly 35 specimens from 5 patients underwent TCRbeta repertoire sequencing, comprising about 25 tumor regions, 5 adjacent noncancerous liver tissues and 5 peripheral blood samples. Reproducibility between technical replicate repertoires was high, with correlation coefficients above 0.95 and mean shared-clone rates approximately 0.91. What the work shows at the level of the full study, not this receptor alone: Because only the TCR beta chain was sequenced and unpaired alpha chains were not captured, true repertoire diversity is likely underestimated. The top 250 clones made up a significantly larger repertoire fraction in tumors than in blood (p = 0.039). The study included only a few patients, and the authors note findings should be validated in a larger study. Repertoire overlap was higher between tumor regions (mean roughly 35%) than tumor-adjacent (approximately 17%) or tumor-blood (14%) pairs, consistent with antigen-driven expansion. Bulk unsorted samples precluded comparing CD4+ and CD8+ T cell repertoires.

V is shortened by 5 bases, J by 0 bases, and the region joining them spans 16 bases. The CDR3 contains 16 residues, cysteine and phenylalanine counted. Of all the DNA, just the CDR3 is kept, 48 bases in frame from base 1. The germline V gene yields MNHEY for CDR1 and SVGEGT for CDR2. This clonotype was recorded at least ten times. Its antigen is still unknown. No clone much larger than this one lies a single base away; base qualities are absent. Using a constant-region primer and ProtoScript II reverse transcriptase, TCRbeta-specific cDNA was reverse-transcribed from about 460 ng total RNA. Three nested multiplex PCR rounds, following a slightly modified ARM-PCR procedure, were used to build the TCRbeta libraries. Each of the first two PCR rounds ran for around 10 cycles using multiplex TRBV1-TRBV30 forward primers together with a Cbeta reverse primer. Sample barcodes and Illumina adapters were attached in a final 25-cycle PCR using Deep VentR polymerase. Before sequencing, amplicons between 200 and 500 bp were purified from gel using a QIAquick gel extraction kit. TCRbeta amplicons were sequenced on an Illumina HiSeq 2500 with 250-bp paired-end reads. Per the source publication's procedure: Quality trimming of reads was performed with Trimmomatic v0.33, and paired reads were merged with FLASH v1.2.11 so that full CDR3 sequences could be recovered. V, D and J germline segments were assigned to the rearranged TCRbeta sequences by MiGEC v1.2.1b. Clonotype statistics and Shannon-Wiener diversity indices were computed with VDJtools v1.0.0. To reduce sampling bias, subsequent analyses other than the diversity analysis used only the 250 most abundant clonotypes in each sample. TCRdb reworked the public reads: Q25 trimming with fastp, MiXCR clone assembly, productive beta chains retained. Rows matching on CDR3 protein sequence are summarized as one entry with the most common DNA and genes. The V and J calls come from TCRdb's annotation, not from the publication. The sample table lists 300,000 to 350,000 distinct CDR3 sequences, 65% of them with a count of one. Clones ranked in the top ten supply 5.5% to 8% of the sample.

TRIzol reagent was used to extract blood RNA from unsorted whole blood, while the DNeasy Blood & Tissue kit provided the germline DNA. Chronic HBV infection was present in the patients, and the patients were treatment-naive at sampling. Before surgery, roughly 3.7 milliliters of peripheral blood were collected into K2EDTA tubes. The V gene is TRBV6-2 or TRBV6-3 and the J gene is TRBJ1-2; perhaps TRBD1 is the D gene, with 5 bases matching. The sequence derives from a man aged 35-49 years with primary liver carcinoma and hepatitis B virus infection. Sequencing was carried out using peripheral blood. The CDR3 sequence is CASSAGAFEANYGYTF. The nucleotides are TGTGCCAGCAGTGCCGGGGCCTTCGAAGCTAACTATGGCTACACCTTC.